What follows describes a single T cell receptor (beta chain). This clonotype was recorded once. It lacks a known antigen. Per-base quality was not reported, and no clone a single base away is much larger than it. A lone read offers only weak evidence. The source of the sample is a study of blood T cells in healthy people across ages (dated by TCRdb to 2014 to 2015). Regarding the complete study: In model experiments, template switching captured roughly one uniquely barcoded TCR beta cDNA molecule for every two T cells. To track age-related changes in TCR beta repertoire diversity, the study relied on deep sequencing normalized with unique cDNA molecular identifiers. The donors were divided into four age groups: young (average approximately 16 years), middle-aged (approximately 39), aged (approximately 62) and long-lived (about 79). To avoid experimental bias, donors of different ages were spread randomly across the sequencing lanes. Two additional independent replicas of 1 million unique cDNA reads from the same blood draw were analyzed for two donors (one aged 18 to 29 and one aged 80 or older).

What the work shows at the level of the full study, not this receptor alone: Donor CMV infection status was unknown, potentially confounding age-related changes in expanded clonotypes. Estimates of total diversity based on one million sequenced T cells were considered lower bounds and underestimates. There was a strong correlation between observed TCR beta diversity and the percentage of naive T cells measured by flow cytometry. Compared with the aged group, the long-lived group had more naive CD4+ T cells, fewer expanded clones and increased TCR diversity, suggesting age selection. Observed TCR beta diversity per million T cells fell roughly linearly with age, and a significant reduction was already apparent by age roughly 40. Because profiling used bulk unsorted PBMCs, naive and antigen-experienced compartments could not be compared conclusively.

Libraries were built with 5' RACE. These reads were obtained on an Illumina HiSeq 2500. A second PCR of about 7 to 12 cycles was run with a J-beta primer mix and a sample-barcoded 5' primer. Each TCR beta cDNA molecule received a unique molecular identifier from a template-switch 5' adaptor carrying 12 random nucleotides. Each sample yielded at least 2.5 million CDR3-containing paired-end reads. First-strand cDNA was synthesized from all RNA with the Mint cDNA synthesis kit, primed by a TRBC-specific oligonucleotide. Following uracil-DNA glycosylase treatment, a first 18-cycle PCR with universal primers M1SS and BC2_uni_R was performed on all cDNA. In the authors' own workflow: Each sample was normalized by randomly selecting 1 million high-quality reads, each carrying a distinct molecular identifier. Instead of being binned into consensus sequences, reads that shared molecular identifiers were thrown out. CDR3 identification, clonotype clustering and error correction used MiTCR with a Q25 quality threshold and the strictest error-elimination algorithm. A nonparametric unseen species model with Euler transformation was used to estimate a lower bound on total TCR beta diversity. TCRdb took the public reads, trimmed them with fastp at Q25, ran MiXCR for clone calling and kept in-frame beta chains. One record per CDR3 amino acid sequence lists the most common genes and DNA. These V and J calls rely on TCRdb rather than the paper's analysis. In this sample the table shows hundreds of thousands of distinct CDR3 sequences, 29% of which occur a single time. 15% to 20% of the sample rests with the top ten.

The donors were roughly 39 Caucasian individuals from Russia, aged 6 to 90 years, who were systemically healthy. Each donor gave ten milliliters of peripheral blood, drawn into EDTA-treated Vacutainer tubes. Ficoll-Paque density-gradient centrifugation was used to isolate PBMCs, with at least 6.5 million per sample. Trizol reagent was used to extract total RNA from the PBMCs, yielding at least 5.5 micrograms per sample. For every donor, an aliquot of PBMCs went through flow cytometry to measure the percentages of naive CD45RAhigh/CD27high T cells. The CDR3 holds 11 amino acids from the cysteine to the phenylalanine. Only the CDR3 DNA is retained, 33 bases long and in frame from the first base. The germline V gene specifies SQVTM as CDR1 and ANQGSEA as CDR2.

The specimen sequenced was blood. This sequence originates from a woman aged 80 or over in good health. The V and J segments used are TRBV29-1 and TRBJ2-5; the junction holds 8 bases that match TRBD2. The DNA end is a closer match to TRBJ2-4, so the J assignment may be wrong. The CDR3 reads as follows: CSVGLAGIQYF. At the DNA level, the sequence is TGCAGCGTAGGACTAGCTGGCATTCAGTACTTC.